These T cell receptor beta chains were read from a single sample in a study of monozygotic twins with inflammatory bowel disease. TCRdb reanalyzed the 5' RACE reads, giving one entry per CDR3 protein sequence and no DNA. This sample contains more than 350,000 distinct CDR3 sequences. Sequenced material: blood. The receptors originated from a human donor with ulcerative colitis or Crohn's disease, or a healthy co-twin of an affected twin (not recorded which). The CDR3 runs from the conserved cysteine through the conserved F or W.

j_call: TRBJ1-2
v_call: TRBV7-9
cdr3_aa: CASSLGGRGRSNYGYTF

j_call: TRBJ2-6
v_call: TRBV5-1
cdr3_aa: CASSGDRGTGANVLTF

j_call: TRBJ2-7
v_call: TRBV14
cdr3_aa: CASSQVQGHSYEQYF

j_call: TRBJ2-1
v_call: TRBV11-2
cdr3_aa: CASRLRLENEQFF

j_call: TRBJ2-7
v_call: TRBV7-2
cdr3_aa: CASSSARDDEQYF

j_call: TRBJ2-7
v_call: TRBV5-6
cdr3_aa: CASSLGTSVPYEQYF

j_call: TRBJ2-1
v_call: TRBV30
cdr3_aa: CAWEGQGPEQFF

j_call: TRBJ1-4
v_call: TRBV20-1
cdr3_aa: CSAPKGQDEKLFF

j_call: TRBJ2-7
v_call: TRBV24-1
cdr3_aa: CATSDSQGEQYF

j_call: TRBJ2-1
v_call: TRBV18
cdr3_aa: CASSEGRGYEQFF

j_call: TRBJ1-5
v_call: TRBV29-1
cdr3_aa: CSVRLSGGSNQPQHF

j_call: TRBJ2-7
v_call: TRBV7-3
cdr3_aa: CASSLLIGPVSYEQYF

j_call: TRBJ1-1
v_call: TRBV6-5
cdr3_aa: CASGPNTEAFF

j_call: TRBJ2-7
v_call: TRBV27
cdr3_aa: CASSLSSPGAGFAYEQYF

j_call: TRBJ1-5
v_call: TRBV12-5
cdr3_aa: CASGRGEDRAGQHF

j_call: TRBJ1-5
v_call: TRBV6-6
cdr3_aa: CASSYGTGQPQHF

j_call: TRBJ2-2
v_call: TRBV24-1
cdr3_aa: CATSDRLAGDHTGELFF

j_call: TRBJ1-6
v_call: TRBV5-6
cdr3_aa: CASSLNRDKSPLHF

j_call: TRBJ1-5
v_call: TRBV6-5
cdr3_aa: CASSYSGGANQPQHF

j_call: TRBJ2-2
v_call: TRBV6-5
cdr3_aa: CASSSPGGELFF

j_call: TRBJ2-1
v_call: TRBV14
cdr3_aa: CASSQEWDRPYNEQFF

j_call: TRBJ2-3
v_call: TRBV18
cdr3_aa: CASSPWLAGVADTQYF

j_call: TRBJ2-7
v_call: TRBV20-1
cdr3_aa: CSATGQAYEQYF

j_call: TRBJ1-5
v_call: TRBV2
cdr3_aa: CASTTAYSNQPQHF

j_call: TRBJ1-4
v_call: TRBV28
cdr3_aa: CASKMGTADRKLFF

j_call: TRBJ1-1
v_call: TRBV29-1
cdr3_aa: CSVQGPTRISTEAFF

j_call: TRBJ2-1
v_call: TRBV9
cdr3_aa: CASSAAPGTSVYNEQFF

j_call: TRBJ2-1
v_call: TRBV7-2
cdr3_aa: CASSFSGYNEQFF

j_call: TRBJ2-1
v_call: TRBV18
cdr3_aa: CASSPNLKGEQFF

j_call: TRBJ2-5
v_call: TRBV3-1
cdr3_aa: CASSLEDKTQYF

j_call: TRBJ2-1
v_call: TRBV10-3
cdr3_aa: CAISGTSGVSYNEQFF